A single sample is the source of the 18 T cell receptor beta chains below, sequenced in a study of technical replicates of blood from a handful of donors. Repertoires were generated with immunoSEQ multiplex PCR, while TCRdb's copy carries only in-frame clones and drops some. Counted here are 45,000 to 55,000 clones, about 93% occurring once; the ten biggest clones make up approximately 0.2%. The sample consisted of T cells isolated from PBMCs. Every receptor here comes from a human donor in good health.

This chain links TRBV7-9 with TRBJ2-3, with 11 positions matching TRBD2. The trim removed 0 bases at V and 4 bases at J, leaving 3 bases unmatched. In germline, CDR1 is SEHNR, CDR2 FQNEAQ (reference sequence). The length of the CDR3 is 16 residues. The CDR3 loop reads CASSLAGLAVPDTQYF. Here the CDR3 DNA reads TGTGCCAGCAGCTTAGCGGGACTAGCGGTTCCAGATACGCAGTATTTT.

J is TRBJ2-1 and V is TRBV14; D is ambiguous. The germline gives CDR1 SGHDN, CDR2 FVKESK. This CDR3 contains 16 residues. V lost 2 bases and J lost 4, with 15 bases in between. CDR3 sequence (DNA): TGTGCCAGCAGCCAACCCCAGAAGAGCGTGTACAATGAGCAGTTCTTC. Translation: CASSQPQKSVYNEQFF.

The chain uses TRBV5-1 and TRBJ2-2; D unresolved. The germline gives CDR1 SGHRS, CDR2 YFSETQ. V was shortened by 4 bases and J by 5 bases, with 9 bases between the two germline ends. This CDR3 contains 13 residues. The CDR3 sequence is CASSGVRTGELFF. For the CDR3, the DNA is TGCGCCAGCAGCGGAGTACGGACCGGGGAGCTGTTTTTT.

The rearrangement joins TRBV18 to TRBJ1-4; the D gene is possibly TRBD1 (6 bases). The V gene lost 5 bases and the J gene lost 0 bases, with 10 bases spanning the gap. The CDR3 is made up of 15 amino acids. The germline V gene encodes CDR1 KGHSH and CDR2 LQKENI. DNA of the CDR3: TGTGCCAGCTCAGCCCGGACAGCAACTAATGAAAAACTGTTTTTT. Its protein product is CASSARTATNEKLFF.

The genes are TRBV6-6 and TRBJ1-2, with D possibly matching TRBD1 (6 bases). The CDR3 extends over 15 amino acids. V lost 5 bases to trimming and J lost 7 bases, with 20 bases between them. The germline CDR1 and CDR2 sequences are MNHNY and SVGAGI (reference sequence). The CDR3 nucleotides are TGTGCCAGCAGTCCCCCTAGGACAGATCTATCTGGCTACACCTTC. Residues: CASSPPRTDLSGYTF.

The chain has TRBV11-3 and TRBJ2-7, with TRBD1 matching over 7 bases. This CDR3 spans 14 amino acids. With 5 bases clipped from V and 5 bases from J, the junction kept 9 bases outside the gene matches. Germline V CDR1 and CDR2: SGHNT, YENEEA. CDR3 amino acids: CASSRTGFGNEQYF. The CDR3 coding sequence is TGTGCCAGCAGCCGGACAGGTTTTGGGAACGAGCAGTACTTC.

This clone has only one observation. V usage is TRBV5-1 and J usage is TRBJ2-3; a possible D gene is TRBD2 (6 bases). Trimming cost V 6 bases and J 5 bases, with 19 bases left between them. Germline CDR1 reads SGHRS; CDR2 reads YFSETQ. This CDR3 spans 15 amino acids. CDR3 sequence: CASKGGVSFGDTQYF. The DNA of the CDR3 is TGCGCCAGCAAGGGCGGGGTGTCGTTTGGAGATACGCAGTATTTT.

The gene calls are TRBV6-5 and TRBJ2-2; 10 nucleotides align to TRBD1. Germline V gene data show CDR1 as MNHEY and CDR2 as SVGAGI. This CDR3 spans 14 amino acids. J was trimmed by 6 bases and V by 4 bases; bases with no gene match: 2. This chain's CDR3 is CASSSTGGPGELFF. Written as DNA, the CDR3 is TGTGCCAGCAGTTCGACAGGGGGCCCCGGGGAGCTGTTTTTT.

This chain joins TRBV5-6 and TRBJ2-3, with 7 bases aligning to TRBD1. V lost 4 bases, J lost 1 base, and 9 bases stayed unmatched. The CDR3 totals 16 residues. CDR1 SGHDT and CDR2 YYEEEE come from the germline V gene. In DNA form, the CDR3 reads TGTGCCAGCAGCCAGGGGACAGCAACTCGCACAGATACGCAGTATTTT. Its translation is CASSQGTATRTDTQYF.

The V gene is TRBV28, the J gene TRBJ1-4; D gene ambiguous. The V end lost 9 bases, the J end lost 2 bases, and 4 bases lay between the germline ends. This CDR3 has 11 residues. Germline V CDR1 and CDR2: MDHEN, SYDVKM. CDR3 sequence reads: CASLTNEKLFF. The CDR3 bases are TGTGCCAGTCTGACTAATGAAAAACTGTTTTTT.

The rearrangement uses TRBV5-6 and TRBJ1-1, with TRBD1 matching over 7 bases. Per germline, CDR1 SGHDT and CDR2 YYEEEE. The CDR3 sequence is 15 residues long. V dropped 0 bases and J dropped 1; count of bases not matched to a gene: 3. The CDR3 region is CASSLVGQSNTEAFF. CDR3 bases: TGTGCCAGCAGCTTGGTGGGACAGTCGAACACTGAAGCTTTCTTT.

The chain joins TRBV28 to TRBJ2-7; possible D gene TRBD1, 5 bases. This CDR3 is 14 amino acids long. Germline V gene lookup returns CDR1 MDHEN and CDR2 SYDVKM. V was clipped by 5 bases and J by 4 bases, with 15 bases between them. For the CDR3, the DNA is TGTGCCAGCAGTACAGGCCCCGCTCGATACGAGCAGTACTTC. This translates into CASSTGPARYEQYF.

CDR3 nucleotide sequence: TGTGCCAGCAGCTTGAAGCGGCCCTATAATGAAAAACTGTTTTTT. Translated, it gives CASSLKRPYNEKLFF. The V gene is TRBV5-6, the J gene TRBJ1-4, with D unresolved. CDR3 length: 15 amino acids. V gave up 1 base and J gave up 4 bases, with 11 bases separating them. Germline V lookup: CDR1 SGHDT, CDR2 YYEEEE.

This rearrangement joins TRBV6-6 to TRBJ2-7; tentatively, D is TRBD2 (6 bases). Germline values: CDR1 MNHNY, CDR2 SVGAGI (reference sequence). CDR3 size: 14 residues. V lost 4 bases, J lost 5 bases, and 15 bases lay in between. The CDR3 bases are TGTGCCAGCAGTTTAGTGGAGGGGAGTCACGAGCAGTACTTC. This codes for CASSLVEGSHEQYF.

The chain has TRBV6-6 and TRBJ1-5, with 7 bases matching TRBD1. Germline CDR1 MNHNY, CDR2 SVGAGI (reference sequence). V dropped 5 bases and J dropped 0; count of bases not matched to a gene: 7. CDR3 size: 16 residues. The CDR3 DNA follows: TGTGCCAGCAGTCCACGGACAGGACATAGCAATCAGCCCCAGCATTTT. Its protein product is CASSPRTGHSNQPQHF.

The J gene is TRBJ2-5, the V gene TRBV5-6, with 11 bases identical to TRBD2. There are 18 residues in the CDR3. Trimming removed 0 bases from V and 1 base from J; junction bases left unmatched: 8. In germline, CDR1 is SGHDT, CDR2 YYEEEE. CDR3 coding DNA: TGTGCCAGCAGCTTGGTGCCTAGCGGGGGGCCAGCCCAAGAGACCCAGTACTTC. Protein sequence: CASSLVPSGGPAQETQYF. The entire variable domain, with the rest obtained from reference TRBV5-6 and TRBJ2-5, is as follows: DAGVTQSPTHLIKTRGQQVTLRCSPKSGHDTVSWYQQALGQGPQFIFQYYEEEERQRGNFPDRFSGHQFPNYSSELNVNALLLGDSALYLCASSLVPSGGPAQETQYFGPGTRLLVL.

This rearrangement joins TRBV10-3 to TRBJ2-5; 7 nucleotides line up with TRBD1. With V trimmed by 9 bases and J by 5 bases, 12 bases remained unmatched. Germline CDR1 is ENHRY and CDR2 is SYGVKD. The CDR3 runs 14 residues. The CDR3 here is CAISPGQKKETQYF. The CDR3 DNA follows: TGTGCCATATCCCCGGGACAGAAAAAGGAGACCCAGTACTTC.

The CDR3 loop is CASSLAGPYYNEQFF. In DNA form, the CDR3 reads TGTGCCAGCAGCTTAGCGGGGCCCTATTACAATGAGCAGTTCTTC. The chain recombines TRBV7-8 with TRBJ2-1; tentatively, D is TRBD1 (5 bases). This CDR3 comprises 15 residues. V was pared by 0 bases and J by 4 bases, with 10 bases between. In germline, CDR1 is SGHVS, CDR2 FQNEAQ.